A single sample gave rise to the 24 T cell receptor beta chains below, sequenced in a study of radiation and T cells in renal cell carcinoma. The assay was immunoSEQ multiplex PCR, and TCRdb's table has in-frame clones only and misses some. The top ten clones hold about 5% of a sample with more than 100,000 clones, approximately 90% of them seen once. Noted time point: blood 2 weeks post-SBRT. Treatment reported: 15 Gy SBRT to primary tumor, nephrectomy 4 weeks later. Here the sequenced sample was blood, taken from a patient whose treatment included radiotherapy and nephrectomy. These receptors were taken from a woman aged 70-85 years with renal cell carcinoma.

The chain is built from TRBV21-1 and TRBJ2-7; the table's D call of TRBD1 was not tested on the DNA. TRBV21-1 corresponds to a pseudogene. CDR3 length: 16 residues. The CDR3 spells CASSKKVRTGGYEQYF. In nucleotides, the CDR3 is TGTGCCAGCAGCAAAAAAGTCCGGACAGGGGGCTACGAGCAGTACTTC.

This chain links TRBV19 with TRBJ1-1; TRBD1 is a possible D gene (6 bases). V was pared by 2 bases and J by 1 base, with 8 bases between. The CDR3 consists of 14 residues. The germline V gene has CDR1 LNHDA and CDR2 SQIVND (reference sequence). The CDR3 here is CASSIQGRNTEAFF. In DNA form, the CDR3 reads TGTGCCAGTAGTATACAGGGGCGGAACACTGAAGCTTTCTTT.

The CDR3 nucleotides are TGTGCCAGCAGCTTGGGGGCTAGCGGGGGGGCCGGTGAGACCCAGTACTTC. Translated, it gives CASSLGASGGAGETQYF. The V gene is TRBV5-4, the J gene TRBJ2-5, with 12 bases that match TRBD2. The germline gives CDR1 SGHNT, CDR2 YYREEE (reference sequence). The CDR3 totals 17 residues. J gave up 5 bases and V 0 bases, and 8 bases lay outside the gene matches.

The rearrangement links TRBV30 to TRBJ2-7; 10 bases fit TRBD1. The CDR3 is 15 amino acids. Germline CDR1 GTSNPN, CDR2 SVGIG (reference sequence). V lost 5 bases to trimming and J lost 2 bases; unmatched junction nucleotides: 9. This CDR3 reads CAWSPGQGIPYEQYF. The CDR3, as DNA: TGTGCCTGGTCCCCGGGACAGGGGATCCCCTACGAGCAGTACTTC.

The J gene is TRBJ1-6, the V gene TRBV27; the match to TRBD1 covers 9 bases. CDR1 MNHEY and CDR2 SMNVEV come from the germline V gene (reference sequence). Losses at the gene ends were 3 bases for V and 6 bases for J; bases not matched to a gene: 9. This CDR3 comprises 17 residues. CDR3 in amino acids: CASSFLQGALSNSPLHF. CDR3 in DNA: TGTGCCAGCAGTTTCCTACAGGGGGCCCTATCTAATTCACCCCTCCACTTT.

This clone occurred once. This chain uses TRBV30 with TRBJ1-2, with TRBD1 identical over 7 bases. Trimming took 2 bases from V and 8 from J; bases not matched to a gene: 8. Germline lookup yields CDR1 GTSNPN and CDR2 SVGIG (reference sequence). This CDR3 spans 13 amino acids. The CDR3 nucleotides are TGTGCCTGGAGTCCCCGGACAGGTAACGGCTACACCTTC. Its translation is CAWSPRTGNGYTF.

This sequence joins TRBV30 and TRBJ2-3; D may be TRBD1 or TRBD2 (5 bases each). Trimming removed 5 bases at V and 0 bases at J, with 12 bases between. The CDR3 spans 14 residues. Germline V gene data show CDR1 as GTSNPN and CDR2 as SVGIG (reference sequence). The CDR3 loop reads CAWGSQGSTDTQYF. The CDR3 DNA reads TGTGCCTGGGGGAGCCAGGGCAGCACAGATACGCAGTATTTT.

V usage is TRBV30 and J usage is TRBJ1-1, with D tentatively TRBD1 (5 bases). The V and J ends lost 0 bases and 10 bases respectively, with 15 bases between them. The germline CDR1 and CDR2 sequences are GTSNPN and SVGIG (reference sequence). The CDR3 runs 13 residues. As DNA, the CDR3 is TGTGCCTGGAGTGTACCCCCTCCAGGGATAGCTTTCTTT. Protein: CAWSVPPPGIAFF.

Here the CDR3 reads CASSENYQNEKLFF. CDR3 bases: TGTGCCAGCAGTGAAAATTACCAGAATGAAAAACTGTTTTTT. The rearrangement joins TRBV6-1 to TRBJ1-4; no clear D. V dropped 2 bases and J dropped 5 bases, with 9 bases sitting between them. Germline loops: CDR1 MNHNS, CDR2 SASEGT. The CDR3 runs to 14 residues.

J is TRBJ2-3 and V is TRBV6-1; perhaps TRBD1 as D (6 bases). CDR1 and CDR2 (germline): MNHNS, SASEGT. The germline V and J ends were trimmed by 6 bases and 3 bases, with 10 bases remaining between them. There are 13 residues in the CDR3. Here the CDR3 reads CASRGTLTDTQYF. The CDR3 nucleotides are TGTGCCAGCAGGGGGACACTGACAGATACGCAGTATTTT.

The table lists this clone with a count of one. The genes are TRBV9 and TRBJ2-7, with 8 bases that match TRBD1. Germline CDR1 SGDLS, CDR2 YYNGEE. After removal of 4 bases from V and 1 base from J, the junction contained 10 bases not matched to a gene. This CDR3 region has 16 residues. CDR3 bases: TGTGCCAGCAGCCTAGGGACAGGCGTTGGGTCCTACGAGCAGTACTTC. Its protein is CASSLGTGVGSYEQYF.

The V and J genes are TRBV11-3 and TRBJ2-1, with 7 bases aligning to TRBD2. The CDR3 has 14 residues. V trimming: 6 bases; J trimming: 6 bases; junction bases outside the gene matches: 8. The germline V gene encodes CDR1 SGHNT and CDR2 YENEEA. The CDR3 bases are TGTGCCAGCAGTACCTCGGGGAGGGGCAATGAGCAGTTCTTC. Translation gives CASSTSGRGNEQFF.

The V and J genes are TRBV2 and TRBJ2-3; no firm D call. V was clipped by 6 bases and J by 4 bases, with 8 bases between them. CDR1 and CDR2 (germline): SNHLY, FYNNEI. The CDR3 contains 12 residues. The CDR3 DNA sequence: TGTGCCAGCAGGCGGACGGCAGATACGCAGTATTTT. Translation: CASRRTADTQYF. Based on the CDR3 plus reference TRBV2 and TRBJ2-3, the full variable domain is EPEVTQTPSHQVTQMGQEVILRCVPISNHLYFYWYRQILGQKVEFLVSFYNNEISEKSEIFDDQFSVERPDGSNFTLKIRSTKLEDSAMYFCASRRTADTQYFGPGTRLTVL.

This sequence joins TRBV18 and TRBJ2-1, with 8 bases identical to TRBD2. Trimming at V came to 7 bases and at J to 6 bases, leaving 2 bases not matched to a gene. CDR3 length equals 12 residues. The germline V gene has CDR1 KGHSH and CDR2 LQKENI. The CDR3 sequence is CASWLAGNEQFF. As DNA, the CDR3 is TGTGCCAGCTGGCTAGCGGGCAATGAGCAGTTCTTC.

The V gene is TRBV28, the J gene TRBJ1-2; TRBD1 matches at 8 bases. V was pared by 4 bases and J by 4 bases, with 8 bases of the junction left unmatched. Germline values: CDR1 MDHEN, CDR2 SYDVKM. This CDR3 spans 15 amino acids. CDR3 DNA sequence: TGTGCCAGCAGTTCACAGGGGGTGGGAGGCTATGGCTACACCTTC. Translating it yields CASSSQGVGGYGYTF.

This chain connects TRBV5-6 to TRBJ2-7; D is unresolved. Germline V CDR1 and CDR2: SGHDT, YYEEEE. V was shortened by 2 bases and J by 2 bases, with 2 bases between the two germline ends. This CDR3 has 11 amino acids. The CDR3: CASSLAYEQYF. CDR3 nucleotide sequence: TGTGCCAGCAGCTTAGCCTACGAGCAGTACTTC.

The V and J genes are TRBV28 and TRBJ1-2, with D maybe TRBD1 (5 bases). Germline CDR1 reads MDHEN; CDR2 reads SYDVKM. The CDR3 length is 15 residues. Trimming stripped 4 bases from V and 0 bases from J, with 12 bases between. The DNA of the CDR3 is TGTGCCAGCAGTTCCGGGGCTCTCACTAACTATGGCTACACCTTC. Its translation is CASSSGALTNYGYTF.

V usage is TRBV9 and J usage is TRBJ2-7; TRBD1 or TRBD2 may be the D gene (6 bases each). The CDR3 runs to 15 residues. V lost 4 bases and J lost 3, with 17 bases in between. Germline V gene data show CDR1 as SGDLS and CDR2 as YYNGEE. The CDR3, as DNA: TGTGCCAGCAGCCCCGTAGGGGGGACTGGCTACGAGCAGTACTTC. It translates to CASSPVGGTGYEQYF. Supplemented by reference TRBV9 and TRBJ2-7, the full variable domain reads DSGVTQTPKHLITATGQRVTLRCSPRSGDLSVYWYQQSLDQGLQFLIQYYNGEERAKGNILERFSAQQFPDLHSELNLSSLELGDSALYFCASSPVGGTGYEQYFGPGTRLTVT.

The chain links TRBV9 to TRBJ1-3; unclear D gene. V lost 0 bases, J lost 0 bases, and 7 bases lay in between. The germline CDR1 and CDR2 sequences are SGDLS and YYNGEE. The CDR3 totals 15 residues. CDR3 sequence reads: CASSVEASSGNTIYF. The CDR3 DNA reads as TGTGCCAGCAGCGTAGAGGCCTCCTCTGGAAACACCATATATTTT.

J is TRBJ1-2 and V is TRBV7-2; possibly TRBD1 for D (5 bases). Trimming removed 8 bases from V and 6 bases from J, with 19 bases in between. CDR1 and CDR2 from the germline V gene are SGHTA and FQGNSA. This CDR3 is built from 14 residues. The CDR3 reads CASGYVRTPDGYTF. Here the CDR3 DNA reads TGTGCCAGCGGCTACGTTCGGACACCGGATGGCTACACCTTC.

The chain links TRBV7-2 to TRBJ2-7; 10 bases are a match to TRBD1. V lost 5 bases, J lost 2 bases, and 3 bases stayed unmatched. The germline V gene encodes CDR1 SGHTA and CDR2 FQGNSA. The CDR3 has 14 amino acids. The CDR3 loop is CASSEGTGAYEQYF. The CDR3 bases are TGTGCCAGCAGCGAGGGGACAGGGGCCTACGAGCAGTACTTC.

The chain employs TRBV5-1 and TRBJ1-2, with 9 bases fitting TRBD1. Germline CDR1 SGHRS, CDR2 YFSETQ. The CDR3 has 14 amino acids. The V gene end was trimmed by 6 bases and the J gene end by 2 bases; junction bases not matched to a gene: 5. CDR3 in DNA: TGCGCCAGCACACGGGACAGGGAAAACTATGGCTACACCTTC. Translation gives CASTRDRENYGYTF.

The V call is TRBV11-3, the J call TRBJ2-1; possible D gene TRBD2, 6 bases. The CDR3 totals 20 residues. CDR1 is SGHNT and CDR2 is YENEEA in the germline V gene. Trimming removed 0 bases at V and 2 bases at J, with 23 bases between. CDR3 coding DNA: TGTGCCAGCAGCTTAGATGGAGGGTGGGGTTCGGGGCATACCTACAATGAGCAGTTCTTC. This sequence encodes CASSLDGGWGSGHTYNEQFF. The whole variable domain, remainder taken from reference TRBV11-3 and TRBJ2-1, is EAGVVQSPRYKIIEKKQPVAFWCNPISGHNTLYWYLQNLGQGPELLIRYENEEAVDDSQLPKDRFSAERLKGVDSTLKIQPAELGDSAVYLCASSLDGGWGSGHTYNEQFFGPGTRLTVL.

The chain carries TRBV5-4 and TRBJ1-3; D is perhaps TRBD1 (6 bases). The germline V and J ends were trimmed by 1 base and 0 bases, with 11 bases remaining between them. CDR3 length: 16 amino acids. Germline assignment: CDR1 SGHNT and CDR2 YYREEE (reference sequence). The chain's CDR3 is CASSLRPGASGNTIYF. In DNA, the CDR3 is TGTGCCAGCAGCTTGAGGCCAGGGGCCTCTGGAAACACCATATATTTT.